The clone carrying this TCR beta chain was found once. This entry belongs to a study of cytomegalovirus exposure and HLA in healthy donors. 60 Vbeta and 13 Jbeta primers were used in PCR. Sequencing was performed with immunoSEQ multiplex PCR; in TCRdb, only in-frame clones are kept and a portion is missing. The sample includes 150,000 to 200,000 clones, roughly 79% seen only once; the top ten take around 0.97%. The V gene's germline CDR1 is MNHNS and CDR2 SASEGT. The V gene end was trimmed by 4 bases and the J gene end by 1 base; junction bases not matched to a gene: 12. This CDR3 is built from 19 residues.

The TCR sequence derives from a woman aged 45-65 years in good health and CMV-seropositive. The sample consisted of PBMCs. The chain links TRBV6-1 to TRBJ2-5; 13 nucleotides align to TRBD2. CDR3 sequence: CASSVGTSGTGTPQETQYF. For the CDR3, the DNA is TGTGCCAGCAGTGTGGGGACTAGCGGGACGGGCACTCCCCAAGAGACCCAGTACTTC.